This T cell receptor (beta chain) was identified during a study of T cells after yellow fever vaccination. As for this clonotype: What it binds is unknown.

This CDR3 comprises 16 residues. The V end lost 4 bases, the J end lost 2 bases, and 18 bases lay between the germline ends. The germline V gene has CDR1 DFQATT and CDR2 SNEGSKA (reference sequence). Study outcomes and limitations: Boosting was followed by the reappearance of most primary-vaccination clones (less than 98% CD4, 85% to 90% CD8).

TCRdb re-called the 5' RACE reads through MiXCR, storing one row per CDR3 protein. The sample has about 630,000 distinct CDR3 sequences, more than 9% seen once. Sample: PBMCs, taken on the day of the yellow fever booster vaccination. The receptor was derived from a man aged 25 to 40 who received the YFV17D yellow fever vaccine. The J gene is TRBJ2-1, the V gene TRBV20-1; D ambiguous. The CDR3 reads CSAIPVKRLTYNEQFF. The CDR3 coding sequence is TGCAGTGCTATTCCCGTCAAGCGCTTAACCTACAATGAGCAGTTCTTC.